This T cell receptor beta chain was found in a study of blood T cells in healthy people across ages. Through a sample-barcoded 5' primer and a J-beta primer mix, a second PCR was run for roughly 6 to 11 cycles. TCRdb used MiXCR to reprocess the 5' RACE reads, holding one entry per CDR3 protein. The repertoire has 800,000 or so distinct CDR3 sequences, roughly 25% of them found once; the top ten carry approximately 3.7%. Regarding the study as a whole: TCR beta diversity, measured per million T cells, fell in a roughly linear way with age. Fewer expanded clones and more diversity marked long-lived versus aged donors.

Isolation yielded PBMCs, at least 7 million per sample, in every case. About this clonotype: Antigen: not known. One junction end does not reproduce the germline sequence, and a read error may be involved.

The V gene's germline CDR1 is SGHVS and CDR2 FQNEAQ. The CDR3 runs 16 residues. These data were also reused for a study on T cells of mothers and their children. That source notes: Related and unrelated pairs show TCR recombination output that thymic selection shapes similarly.

Sequencing was done on a sample of blood. V is TRBV7-8 and J is TRBJ2-7; D possibly matches TRBD1 or TRBD2 (5 bases each). This TCR was recovered from a boy younger than 18 in good health. The CDR3 DNA sequence: TGTGCCAGCAGCTTAGTTAGTTTGGGGGATACGTACGAGCGGTACTTC. Translated: CASSLVSLGDTYERYF.